This paragraph reports one T cell receptor (beta chain). What it binds is not known. The sample is drawn from a study of cytomegalovirus exposure and HLA in healthy donors. Study-level results: Among TCR beta chains, those listed as cytomegalovirus-associated numbered roughly 150.

PCR involved 60 Vbeta and 13 Jbeta primers. Libraries were prepared by immunoSEQ multiplex PCR; TCRdb keeps only in-frame clonotypes and omits some of them. The sample lists some 89,000 clones, 81% occurring once. Per the germline V gene, CDR1 is SGDLS and CDR2 is YYNGEE. V was pared by 0 bases and J by 1 base, with 10 bases between. This CDR3 contains 15 residues. The receptor comes from a woman aged 25 to 39 in good health and CMV-seronegative. V usage is TRBV9 and J usage is TRBJ1-1; no definite D call. Sequencing was performed on PBMCs. The CDR3 nucleotides read TGTGCCAGCAGCGTAGGCGTCAGGCAGAACACTGAAGCTTTCTTT. Translated, it gives CASSVGVRQNTEAFF.